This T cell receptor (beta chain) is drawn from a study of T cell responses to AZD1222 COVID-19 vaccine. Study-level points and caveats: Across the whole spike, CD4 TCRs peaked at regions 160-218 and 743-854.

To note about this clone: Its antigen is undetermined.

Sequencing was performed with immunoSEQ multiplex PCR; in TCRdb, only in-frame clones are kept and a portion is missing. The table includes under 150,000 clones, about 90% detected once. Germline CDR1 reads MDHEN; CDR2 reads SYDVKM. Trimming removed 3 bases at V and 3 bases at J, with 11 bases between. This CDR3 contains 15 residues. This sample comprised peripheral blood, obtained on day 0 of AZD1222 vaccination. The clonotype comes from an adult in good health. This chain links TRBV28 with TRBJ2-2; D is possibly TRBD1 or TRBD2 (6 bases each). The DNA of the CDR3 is TGTGCCAGCAGTTTGGGGGGCTCGGACACCGGGGAGCTGTTTTTT. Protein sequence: CASSLGGSDTGELFF.